The source of this T cell receptor (beta chain) is a study of control samples from healthy donors and cancer patients. Profiling relied on immunoSEQ multiplex PCR, and the TCRdb table lists in-frame clones only, not all of them. This sample yields some 150,000 clones, of which just under 95% are seen a single time; over 4% belongs to the top ten. The CDR3 is made up of 14 amino acids. CDR1 is LNHDA, CDR2 SQIVND, per germline (reference sequence). Trimming took 4 bases from V and 4 from J, leaving 11 bases between them. The specimen sequenced was blood. The source of this sequence is an older woman in good health. V is TRBV19 and J is TRBJ1-5, with a tentative D call TRBD1 (6 bases). The CDR3 DNA is TGTGCCAGTAGTACCACAGGGAGGAATCAGCCCCAGCATTTT. As protein: CASSTTGRNQPQHF.